This T cell receptor beta chain was sequenced in a study of brain T cells in children with intractable seizures. Produced via immunoSEQ multiplex PCR; TCRdb's table is partial and in-frame only. The sample includes about 80,000 clones, under 95% of them seen just once. Germline CDR1 SGHKS, CDR2 YYEKEE (reference sequence). There are 14 residues in the CDR3. V lost 0 bases and J 6 bases, leaving 9 bases between the germline ends. This clonotype was sampled from a girl aged 2-10 years with Rasmussen encephalitis and intractable seizures. The input for sequencing was peripheral blood, taken at surgery. The chain couples TRBV5-5 to TRBJ1-4, with D maybe TRBD1 (5 bases). CDR3 DNA: TGTGCCAGCAGCTTGGCCTGGGGGGATGAAAAACTGTTTTTT. Residues: CASSLAWGDEKLFF.